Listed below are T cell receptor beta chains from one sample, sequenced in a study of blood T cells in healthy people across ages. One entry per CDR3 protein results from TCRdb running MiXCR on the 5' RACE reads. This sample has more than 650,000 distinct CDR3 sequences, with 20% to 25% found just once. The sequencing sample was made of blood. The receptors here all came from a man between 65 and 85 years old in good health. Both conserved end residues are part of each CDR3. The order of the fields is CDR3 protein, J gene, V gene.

CASSLVGRLAGSPLHF | TRBJ1-6 | TRBV5-1
CASHTGDNQPQHF | TRBJ1-5 | TRBV27
CASRPRLEVYNEQFF | TRBJ2-1 | TRBV11-3
CASSTPRDMMNTGELFF | TRBJ2-2 | TRBV6-2/TRBV6-3
CASRVAGVAHNEQFF | TRBJ2-1 | TRBV7-2
CASSPTGRLYYGYTF | TRBJ1-2 | TRBV9
CSVETGPQETQYF | TRBJ2-5 | TRBV29-1
CSASDGQGVGYEQYF | TRBJ2-7 | TRBV20-1
CASSLEAYPGYTF | TRBJ1-2 | TRBV7-9
CASSFSSGGTQETQYF | TRBJ2-5 | TRBV5-4
CASRVPAGSYNEQFF | TRBJ2-1 | TRBV27
CASSLEQGVVGGYTF | TRBJ1-2 | TRBV5-1
CASSLRDGYTDTQYF | TRBJ2-3 | TRBV7-3
CASRALGTSTDTQYF | TRBJ2-3 | TRBV5-1
CASSPRDRGAFF | TRBJ1-1 | TRBV12-3/TRBV12-4
CSARPSTITTDTQYF | TRBJ2-3 | TRBV20-1
CSVGGGSSEAFF | TRBJ1-1 | TRBV29-1
CASSPDLAGGTDTQYF | TRBJ2-3 | TRBV7-7
CASSLPLTGVNSPLHF | TRBJ1-6 | TRBV5-5
CATRGQGPNEKLFF | TRBJ1-4 | TRBV10-3
CASSPISTGAGGYTF | TRBJ1-2 | TRBV12-3/TRBV12-4
CASRITSVVVYGYTF | TRBJ1-2 | TRBV6-6
CSAEVTGEGEQFF | TRBJ2-1 | TRBV20-1
CASSFARTYGYTF | TRBJ1-2 | TRBV6-5
CASSQGTPGSNYGYTF | TRBJ1-2 | TRBV3-1
CASSKVLNKNIQYF | TRBJ2-4 | TRBV21-1
CASTEDHANYGYTF | TRBJ1-2 | TRBV5-1
CSVVPLTGAQETQYF | TRBJ2-5 | TRBV29-1
CSALQGGPDTQYF | TRBJ2-3 | TRBV20-1
CASSQDTRGPLFGNYGYTF | TRBJ1-2 | TRBV4-1
CATSDQGIPLGELFF | TRBJ2-2 | TRBV24-1
CASGLSAGFYNEQFF | TRBJ2-1 | TRBV12-5
CASSLHGGTPTYNEQFF | TRBJ2-1 | TRBV7-3
CASNKRGQMNTEAFF | TRBJ1-1 | TRBV6-7
CASSLLRSDQPQHF | TRBJ1-5 | TRBV5-5
CSARPTGGKWIRADTQYF | TRBJ2-3 | TRBV20-1
CASSLAQLARSYQETQYF | TRBJ2-5 | TRBV7-2
CASSYRYGGNYGYTF | TRBJ1-2 | TRBV6-5
CASSFLSGGVKTQYF | TRBJ2-5 | TRBV6-5
CASSDGTGLETQYF | TRBJ2-5 | TRBV2
CASSYIGSGNSGNTIYF | TRBJ1-3 | TRBV6-5
CAISEPNYGYTF | TRBJ1-2 | TRBV10-3
CASSLNFPLQAKNIQYF | TRBJ2-4 | TRBV5-1
CASSLAGGEGLQYF | TRBJ2-4 | TRBV7-2
CAISSYGYTF | TRBJ1-2 | TRBV7-9
CSASFGGLAYNEQFF | TRBJ2-1 | TRBV20-1
CASSSLSYNEQFF | TRBJ2-1 | TRBV19
CASSLVPLGQGQKTQYF | TRBJ2-5 | TRBV11-2
CASSEMAGVGNEQFF | TRBJ2-1 | TRBV2
CASSQEFDPNTDTQYF | TRBJ2-3 | TRBV4-1
CASSSAGGSNQPQHF | TRBJ1-5 | TRBV28